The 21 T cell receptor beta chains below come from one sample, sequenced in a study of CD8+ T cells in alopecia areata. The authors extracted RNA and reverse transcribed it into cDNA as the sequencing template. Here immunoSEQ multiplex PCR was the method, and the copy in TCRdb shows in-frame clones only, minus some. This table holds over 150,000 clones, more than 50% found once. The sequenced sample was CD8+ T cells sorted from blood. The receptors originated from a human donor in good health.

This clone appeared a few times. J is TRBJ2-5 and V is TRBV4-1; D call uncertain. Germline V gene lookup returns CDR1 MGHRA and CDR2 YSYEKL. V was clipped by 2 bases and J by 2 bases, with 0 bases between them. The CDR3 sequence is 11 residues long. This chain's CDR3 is CASSQQETQYF. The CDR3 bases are TGCGCCAGCAGCCAACAAGAGACCCAGTACTTC.

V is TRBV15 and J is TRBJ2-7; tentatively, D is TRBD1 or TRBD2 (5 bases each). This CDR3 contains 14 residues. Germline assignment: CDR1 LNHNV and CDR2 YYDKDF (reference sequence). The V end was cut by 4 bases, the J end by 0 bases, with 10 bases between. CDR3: CATSNWDDSYEQYF. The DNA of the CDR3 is TGTGCCACCAGCAACTGGGACGACTCCTACGAGCAGTACTTC.

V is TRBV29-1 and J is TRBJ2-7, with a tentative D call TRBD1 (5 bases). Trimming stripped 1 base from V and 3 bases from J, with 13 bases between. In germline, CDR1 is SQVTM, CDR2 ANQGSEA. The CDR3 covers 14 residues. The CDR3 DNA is TGCAGCGTTGAAGGACAGTCGGACAACTACGAGCAGTACTTC. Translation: CSVEGQSDNYEQYF.

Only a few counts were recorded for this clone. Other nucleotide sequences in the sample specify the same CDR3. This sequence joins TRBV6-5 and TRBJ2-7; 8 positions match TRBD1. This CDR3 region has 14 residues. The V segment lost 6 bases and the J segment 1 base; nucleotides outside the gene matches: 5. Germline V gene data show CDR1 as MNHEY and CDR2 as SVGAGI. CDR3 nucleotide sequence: TGTGCCAGCAGCCCCGGACAGGGATCCTACGAGCAGTACTTC. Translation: CASSPGQGSYEQYF.

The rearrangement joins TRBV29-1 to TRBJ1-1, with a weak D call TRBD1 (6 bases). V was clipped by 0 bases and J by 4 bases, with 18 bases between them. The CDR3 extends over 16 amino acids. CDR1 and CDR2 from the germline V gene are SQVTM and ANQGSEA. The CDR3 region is CSVEDQYRVTFTEAFF. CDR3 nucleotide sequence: TGCAGCGTTGAAGATCAATACAGGGTTACTTTCACTGAAGCTTTCTTT. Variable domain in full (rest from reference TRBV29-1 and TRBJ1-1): SAVISQKPSRDICQRGTSLTIQCQVDSQVTMMFWYRQQPGQSLTLIATANQGSEATYESGFVIDKFPISRPNLTFSTLTVSNMSPEDSSIYLCSVEDQYRVTFTEAFFGQGTRLTVV.

The CDR3 region is CASSHRDRDITGELFF. Written as DNA, the CDR3 is TGTGCCAGCAGCCATCGGGACAGGGATATCACCGGGGAGCTGTTTTTT. The V gene is TRBV5-6, the J gene TRBJ2-2, with TRBD1 matching 9 bases. This CDR3 spans 16 amino acids. The germline V gene has CDR1 SGHDT and CDR2 YYEEEE. V was pared by 4 bases and J by 4 bases, with 8 bases of the junction left unmatched.

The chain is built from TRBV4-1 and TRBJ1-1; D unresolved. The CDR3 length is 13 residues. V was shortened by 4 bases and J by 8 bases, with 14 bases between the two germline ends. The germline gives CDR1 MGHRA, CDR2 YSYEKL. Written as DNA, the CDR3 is TGCGCCAGCAGCCCATCCAGGTCTACCGAAGCTTTCTTT. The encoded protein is CASSPSRSTEAFF.

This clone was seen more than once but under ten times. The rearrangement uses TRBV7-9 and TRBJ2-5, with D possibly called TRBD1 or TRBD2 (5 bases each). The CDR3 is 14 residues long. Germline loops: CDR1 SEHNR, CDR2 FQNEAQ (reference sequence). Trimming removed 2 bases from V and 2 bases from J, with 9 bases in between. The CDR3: CASSLFEGQETQYF. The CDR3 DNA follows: TGTGCCAGCAGCTTATTCGAGGGGCAAGAGACCCAGTACTTC.

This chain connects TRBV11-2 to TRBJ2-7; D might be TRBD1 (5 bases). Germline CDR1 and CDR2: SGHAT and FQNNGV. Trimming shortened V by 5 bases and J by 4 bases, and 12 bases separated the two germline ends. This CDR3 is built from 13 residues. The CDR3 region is CASSPGHLYEQYF. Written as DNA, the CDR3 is TGTGCCAGCAGCCCCGGACACTTATACGAGCAGTACTTC.

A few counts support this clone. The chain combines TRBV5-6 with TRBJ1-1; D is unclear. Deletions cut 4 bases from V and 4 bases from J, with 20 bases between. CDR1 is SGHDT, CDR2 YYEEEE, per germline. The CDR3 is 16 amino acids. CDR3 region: CASSPINPETLTEAFF. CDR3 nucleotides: TGTGCCAGCAGCCCCATAAACCCCGAGACACTCACTGAAGCTTTCTTT. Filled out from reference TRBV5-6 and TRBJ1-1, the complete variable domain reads DAGVTQSPTHLIKTRGQQVTLRCSPKSGHDTVSWYQQALGQGPQFIFQYYEEEERQRGNFPDRFSGHQFPNYSSELNVNALLLGDSALYLCASSPINPETLTEAFFGQGTRLTVV.

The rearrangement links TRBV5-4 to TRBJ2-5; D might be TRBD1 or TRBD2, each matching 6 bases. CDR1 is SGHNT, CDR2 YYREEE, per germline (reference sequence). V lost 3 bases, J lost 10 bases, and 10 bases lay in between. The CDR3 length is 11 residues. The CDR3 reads CASSSEGGQYF. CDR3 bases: TGTGCCAGCAGCTCGGAGGGGGGCCAGTACTTC.

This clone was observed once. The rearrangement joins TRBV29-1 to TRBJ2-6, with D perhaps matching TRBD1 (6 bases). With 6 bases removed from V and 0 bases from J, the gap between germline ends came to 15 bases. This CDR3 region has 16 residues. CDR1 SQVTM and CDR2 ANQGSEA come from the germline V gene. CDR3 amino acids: CSVPDRLSSGANVLTF. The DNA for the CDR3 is TGCAGCGTCCCCGACAGGCTAAGCTCTGGGGCCAACGTCCTGACTTTC.

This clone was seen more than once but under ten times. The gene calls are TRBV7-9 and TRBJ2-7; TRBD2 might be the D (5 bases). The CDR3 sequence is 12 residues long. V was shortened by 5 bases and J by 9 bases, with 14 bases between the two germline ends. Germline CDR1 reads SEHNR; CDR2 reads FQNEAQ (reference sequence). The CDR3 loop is CASSQGGGGQYF. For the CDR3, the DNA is TGTGCCAGCAGCCAAGGAGGAGGCGGGCAGTACTTC.

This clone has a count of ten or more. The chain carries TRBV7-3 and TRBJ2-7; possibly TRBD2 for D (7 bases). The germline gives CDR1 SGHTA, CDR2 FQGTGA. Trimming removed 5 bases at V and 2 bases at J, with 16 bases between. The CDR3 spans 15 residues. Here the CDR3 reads CASSPTGGGAYEQYF. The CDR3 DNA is TGTGCCAGCAGCCCCACCGGAGGGGGGGCCTACGAGCAGTACTTC.

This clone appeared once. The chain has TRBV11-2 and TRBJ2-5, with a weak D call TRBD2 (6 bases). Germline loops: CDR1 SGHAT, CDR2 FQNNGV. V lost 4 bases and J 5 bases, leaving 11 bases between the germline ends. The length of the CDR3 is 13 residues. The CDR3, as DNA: TGTGCCAGCAGCTGGGACTTCTTGGAGACCCAGTACTTC. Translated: CASSWDFLETQYF. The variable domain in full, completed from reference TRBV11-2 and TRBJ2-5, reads EAGVAQSPRYKIIEKRQSVAFWCNPISGHATLYWYQQILGQGPKLLIQFQNNGVVDDSQLPKDRFSAERLKGVDSTLKIQPAKLEDSAVYLCASSWDFLETQYFGPGTRLLVL.

CDR3 DNA sequence: TGCAGCGTTGATAAGATAGCAGGGGAGCAGTTCTTC. Residues: CSVDKIAGEQFF. This chain joins TRBV29-1 and TRBJ2-1; D is perhaps TRBD1 (5 bases). The CDR3 runs to 12 residues. Trimming shortened V by 3 bases and J by 10 bases, and 13 bases separated the two germline ends. Germline CDR1 SQVTM, CDR2 ANQGSEA.

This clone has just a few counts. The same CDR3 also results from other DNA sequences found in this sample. The CDR3 loop is CASRGDTEAFF. As DNA, the CDR3 is TGCGCCAGCAGAGGGGACACTGAAGCTTTCTTT. The gene calls are TRBV5-1 and TRBJ1-1, with D possibly being TRBD1 (5 bases). There are 11 residues in the CDR3. Germline V gene sequence: CDR1 SGHRS, CDR2 YFSETQ. Trimming removed 5 bases from V and 3 bases from J, with 5 bases in between.

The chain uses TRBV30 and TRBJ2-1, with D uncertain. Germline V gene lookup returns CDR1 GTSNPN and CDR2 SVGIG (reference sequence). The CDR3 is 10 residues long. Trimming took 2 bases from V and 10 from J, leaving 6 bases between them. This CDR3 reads CAWSFPEQFF. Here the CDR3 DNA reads TGTGCCTGGAGTTTCCCGGAGCAGTTCTTC. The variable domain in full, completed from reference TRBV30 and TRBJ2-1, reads SQTIHQWPATLVQPVGSPLSLECTVEGTSNPNLYWYRQAAGRGLQLLFYSVGIGQISSEVPQNLSASRPQDRQFILSSKKLLLSDSGFYLCAWSFPEQFFGPGTRLTVL.

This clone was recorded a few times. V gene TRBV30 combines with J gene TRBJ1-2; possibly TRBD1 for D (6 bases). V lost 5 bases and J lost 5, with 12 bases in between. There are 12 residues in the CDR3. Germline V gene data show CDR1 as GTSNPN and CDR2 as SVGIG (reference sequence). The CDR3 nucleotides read TGTGCCTGGCGTCCAGGGGAATATGGCTACACCTTC. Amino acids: CAWRPGEYGYTF.

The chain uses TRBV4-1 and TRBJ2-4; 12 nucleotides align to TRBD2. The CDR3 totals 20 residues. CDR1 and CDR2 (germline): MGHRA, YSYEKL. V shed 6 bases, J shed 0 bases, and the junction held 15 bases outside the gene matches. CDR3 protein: CASSPIRLAGGTLAKNIQYF. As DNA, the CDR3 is TGCGCCAGCAGTCCCATCCGCCTAGCGGGGGGGACCCTAGCCAAAAACATTCAGTACTTC.

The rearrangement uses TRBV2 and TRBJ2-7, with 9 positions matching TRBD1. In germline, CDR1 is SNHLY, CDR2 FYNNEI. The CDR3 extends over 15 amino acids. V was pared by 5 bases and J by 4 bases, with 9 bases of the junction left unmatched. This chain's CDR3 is CASSQEPGQGYEQYF. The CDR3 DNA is TGTGCCAGCAGTCAAGAGCCGGGACAGGGATACGAGCAGTACTTC.